This T cell receptor (beta chain) is drawn from a study of vaccination and CD4 T cells after COVID-19. Study overall: Recovered patients in the cohort numbered six men and four women, two of them Hispanic.

Treatment in this sample: approximately 11-day PBMC culture with coronavirus spike peptide pools or control peptides (ViraFEST assay). According to the study, CD4+ T cells from the unexposed donor were gathered ahead of the COVID-19 pandemic (2011-2018). An Oncomine TCR Beta short-read assay was used to sequence the DNA from cultured CD4+ T cells. TCRdb re-called the PCR reads through MiXCR, storing one row per CDR3 protein. The sample yields 6,000 to 7,000 distinct CDR3 sequences, around half seen once. This CDR3 contains 16 residues. CDR1 and CDR2 (germline): MNHEY, SVGAGI. V lost 1 base to trimming and J lost 0 bases, with 13 bases between them. Concerning this clonotype itself: Its antigen is as yet unknown.

V is TRBV6-5 and J is TRBJ2-7; a possible D gene is TRBD1 (5 bases). Sequences were obtained from CD4+ T cells from blood, cultured in vitro. This sequence was found in a human donor in good health. Written as DNA, the CDR3 is TGTGCCAGCAGTTACTTTCCCGGGCAGGGCTCCTACGAGCAGTACTTC. Protein sequence: CASSYFPGQGSYEQYF.